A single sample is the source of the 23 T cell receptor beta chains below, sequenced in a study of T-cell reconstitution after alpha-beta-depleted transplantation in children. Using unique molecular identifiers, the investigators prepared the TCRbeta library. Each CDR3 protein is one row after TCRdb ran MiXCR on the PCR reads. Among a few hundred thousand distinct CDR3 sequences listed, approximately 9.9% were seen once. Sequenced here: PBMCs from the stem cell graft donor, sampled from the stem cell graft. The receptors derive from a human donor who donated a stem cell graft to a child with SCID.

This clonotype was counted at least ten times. This CDR3 is CASSSSRTGFGEKLFF. The CDR3 bases are TGTGCCAGCAGTTCCTCCCGGACAGGGTTTGGTGAAAAACTGTTTTTT. The V gene is TRBV6-5, the J gene TRBJ1-4; 8 bases agree with TRBD1. J lost 7 bases, V lost 4 bases, and 11 bases had no gene match. Germline V CDR1 and CDR2: MNHEY, SVGAGI. There are 16 residues in the CDR3.

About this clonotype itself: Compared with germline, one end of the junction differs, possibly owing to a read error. This CDR3 is CASSFYQTGFDEQFF. The CDR3, as DNA: TGTGCCAGCAGCTTCTACCAGACAGGGTTCGATGAGCAGTTTTTC. The rearrangement uses TRBV7-9 and TRBJ2-1, with 7 bases aligning to TRBD1. This CDR3 comprises 15 residues. The germline gives CDR1 SEHNR, CDR2 FQNEAQ (reference sequence).

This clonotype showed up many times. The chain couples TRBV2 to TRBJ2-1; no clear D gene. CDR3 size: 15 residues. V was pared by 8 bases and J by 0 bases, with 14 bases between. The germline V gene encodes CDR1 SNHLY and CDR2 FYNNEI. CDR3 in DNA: TGTGCCAGCCAATTAGTGGTGAGCTCCTACAATGAGCAGTTCTTC. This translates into CASQLVVSSYNEQFF.

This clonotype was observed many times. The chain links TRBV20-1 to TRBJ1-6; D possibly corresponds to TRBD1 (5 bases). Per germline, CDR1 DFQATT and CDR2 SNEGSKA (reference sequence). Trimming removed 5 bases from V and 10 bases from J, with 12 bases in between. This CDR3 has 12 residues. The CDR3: CSAGGGDSPLHF. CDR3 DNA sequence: TGCAGTGCTGGGGGGGGGGACTCACCCCTCCACTTT.

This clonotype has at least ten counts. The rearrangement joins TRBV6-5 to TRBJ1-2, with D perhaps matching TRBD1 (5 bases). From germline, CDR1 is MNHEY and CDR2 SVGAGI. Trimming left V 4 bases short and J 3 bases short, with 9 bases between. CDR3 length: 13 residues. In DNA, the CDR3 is TGTGCCAGCAGTTCCGACAGCTACTATGGCTACACCTTC. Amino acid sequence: CASSSDSYYGYTF.

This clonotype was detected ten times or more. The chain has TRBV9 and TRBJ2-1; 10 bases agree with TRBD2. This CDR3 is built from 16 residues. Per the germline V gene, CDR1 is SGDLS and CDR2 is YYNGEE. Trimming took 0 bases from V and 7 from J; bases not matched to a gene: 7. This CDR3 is CASSVGLAGGKNEQFF. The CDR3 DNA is TGTGCCAGCAGCGTAGGCTTAGCGGGGGGAAAGAATGAGCAGTTCTTC.

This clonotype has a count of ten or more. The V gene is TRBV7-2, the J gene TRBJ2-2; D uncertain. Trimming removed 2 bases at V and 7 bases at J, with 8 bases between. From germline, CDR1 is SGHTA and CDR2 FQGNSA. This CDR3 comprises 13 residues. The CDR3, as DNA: TGTGCCAGCAGCTTAAAAGACGGCGGGGAGCTGTTTTTT. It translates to CASSLKDGGELFF.

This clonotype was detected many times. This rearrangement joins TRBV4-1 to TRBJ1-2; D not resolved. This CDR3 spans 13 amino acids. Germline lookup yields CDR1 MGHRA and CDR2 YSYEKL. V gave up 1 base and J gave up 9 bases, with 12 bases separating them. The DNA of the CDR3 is TGCGCCAGCAGCCAAGTAGGGAGCCCTAGCTACACCTTC. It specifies CASSQVGSPSYTF.

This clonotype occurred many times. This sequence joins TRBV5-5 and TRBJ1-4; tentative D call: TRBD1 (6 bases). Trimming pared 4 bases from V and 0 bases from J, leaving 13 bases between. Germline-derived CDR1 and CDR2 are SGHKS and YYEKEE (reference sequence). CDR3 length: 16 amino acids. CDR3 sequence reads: CASSGYTGSTNEKLFF. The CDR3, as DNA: TGTGCCAGCAGCGGGTACACAGGGTCAACTAATGAAAAACTGTTTTTT. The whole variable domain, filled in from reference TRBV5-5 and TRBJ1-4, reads DAGVTQSPTHLIKTRGQQVTLRCSPISGHKSVSWYQQVLGQGPQFIFQYYEKEERGRGNFPDRFSARQFPNYSSELNVNALLLGDSALYLCASSGYTGSTNEKLFFGSGTQLSVL.

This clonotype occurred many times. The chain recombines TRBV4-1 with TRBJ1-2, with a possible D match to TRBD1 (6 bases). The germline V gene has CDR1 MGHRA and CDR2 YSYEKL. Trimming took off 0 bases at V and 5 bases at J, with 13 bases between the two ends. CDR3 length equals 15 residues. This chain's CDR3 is CASSQDGRQGYGYTF. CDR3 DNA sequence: TGCGCCAGCAGCCAAGATGGTCGCCAGGGGTATGGCTACACCTTC.

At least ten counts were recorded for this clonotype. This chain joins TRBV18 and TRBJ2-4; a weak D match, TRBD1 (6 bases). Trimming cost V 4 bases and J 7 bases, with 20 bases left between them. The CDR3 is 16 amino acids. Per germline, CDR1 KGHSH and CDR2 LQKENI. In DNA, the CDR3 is TGTGCCAGCTCACTCAATCGGGACATGGCTTACAACATTCAGTACTTC. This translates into CASSLNRDMAYNIQYF.

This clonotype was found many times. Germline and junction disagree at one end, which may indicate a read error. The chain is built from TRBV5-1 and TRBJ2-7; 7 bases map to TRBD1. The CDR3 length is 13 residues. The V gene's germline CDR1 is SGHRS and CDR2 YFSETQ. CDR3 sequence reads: CASNLDRTYEQYF. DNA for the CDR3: TGCGCCAGCAACTTGGACAGGACTTACGAGCAGTACTTC.

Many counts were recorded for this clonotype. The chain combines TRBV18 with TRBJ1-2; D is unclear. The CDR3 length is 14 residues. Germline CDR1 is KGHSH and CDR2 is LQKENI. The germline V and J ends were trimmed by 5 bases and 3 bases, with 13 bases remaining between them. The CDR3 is CASSAALYDYGYTF. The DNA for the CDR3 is TGTGCCAGCTCAGCCGCCTTGTACGACTATGGCTACACCTTC.

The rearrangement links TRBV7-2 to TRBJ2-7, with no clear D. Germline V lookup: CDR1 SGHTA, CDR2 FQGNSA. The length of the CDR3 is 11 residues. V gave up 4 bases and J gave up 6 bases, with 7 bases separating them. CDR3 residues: CASSSGPEQYF. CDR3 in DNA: TGTGCCAGCAGCTCCGGGCCCGAGCAGTACTTC.

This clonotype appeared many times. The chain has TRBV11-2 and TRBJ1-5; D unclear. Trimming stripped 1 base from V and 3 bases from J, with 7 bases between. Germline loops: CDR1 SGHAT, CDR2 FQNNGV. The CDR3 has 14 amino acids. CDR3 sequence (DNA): TGTGCCAGCAGCTTAGGCGGCTTCAATCAGCCCCAGCATTTT. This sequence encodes CASSLGGFNQPQHF.

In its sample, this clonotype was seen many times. CDR3 in DNA: TGCGCCAGCAGCCAATCACAGGCAAGCTCCTACGAGCAGTACTTC. This sequence encodes CASSQSQASSYEQYF. The chain carries TRBV4-1 and TRBJ2-7; D might be TRBD1 (5 bases). Germline V CDR1 and CDR2: MGHRA, YSYEKL. The germline V and J ends were trimmed by 2 bases and 0 bases, with 11 bases remaining between them. The CDR3 runs 15 residues.

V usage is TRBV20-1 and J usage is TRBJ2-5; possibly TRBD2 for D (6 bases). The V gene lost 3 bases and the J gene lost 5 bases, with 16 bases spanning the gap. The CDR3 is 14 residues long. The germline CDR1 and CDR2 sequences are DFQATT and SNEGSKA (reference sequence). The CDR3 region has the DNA TGCAGTGCTAGCCCCGGGGAGGATGTGGAGACCCAGTACTTC. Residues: CSASPGEDVETQYF.

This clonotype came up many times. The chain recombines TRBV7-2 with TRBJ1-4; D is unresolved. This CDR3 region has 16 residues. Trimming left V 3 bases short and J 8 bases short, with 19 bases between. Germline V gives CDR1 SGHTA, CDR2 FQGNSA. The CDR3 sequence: CASSFESERVGEKLFF. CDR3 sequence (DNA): TGTGCCAGCAGCTTTGAGTCAGAGAGGGTTGGGGAAAAACTGTTTTTT.

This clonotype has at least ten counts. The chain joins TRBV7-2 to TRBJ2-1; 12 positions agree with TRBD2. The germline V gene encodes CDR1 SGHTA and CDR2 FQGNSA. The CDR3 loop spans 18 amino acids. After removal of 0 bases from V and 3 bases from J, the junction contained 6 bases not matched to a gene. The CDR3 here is CASSLASGLAGRYNEQFF. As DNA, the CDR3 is TGTGCCAGCAGCTTAGCTTCAGGACTAGCGGGACGCTACAATGAGCAGTTCTTC.

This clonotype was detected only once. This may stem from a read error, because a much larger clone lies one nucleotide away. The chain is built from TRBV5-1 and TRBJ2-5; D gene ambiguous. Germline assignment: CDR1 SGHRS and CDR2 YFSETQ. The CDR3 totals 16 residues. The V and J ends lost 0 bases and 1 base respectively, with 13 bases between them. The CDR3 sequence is CASSLGPRHSQETQYF. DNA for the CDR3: TGCGCCAGCAGCTTGGGGCCGAGACACAGCCAAGAGACCCAGTACTTC.

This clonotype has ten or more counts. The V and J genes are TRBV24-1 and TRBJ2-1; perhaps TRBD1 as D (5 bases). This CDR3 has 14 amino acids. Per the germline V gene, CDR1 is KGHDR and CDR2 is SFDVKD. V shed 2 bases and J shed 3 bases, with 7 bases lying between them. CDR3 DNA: TGTGCCACCAGTGATTCCCAGGGCTACAATGAGCAGTTCTTC. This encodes CATSDSQGYNEQFF.

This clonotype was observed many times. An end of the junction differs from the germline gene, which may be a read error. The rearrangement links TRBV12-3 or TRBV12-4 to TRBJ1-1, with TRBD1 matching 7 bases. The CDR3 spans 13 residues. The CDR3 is CASSIKTGAIPLF. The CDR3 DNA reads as TGTGCCAGCAGTATAAAAACAGGGGCCATCCCACTCTTT.

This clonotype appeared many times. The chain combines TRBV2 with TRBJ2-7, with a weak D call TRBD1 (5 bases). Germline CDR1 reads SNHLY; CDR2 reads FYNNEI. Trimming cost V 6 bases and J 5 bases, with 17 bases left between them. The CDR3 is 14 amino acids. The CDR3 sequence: CASSAGKSPHEQYF. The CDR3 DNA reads TGTGCCAGCAGCGCAGGGAAATCGCCCCACGAGCAGTACTTC. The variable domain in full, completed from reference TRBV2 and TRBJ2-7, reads EPEVTQTPSHQVTQMGQEVILRCVPISNHLYFYWYRQILGQKVEFLVSFYNNEISEKSEIFDDQFSVERPDGSNFTLKIRSTKLEDSAMYFCASSAGKSPHEQYFGPGTRLTVT.